Listed here is a single T cell receptor (beta chain). V gave up 4 bases and J gave up 5 bases; unmatched junction bases: 10. From germline, CDR1 is GTSNPN and CDR2 SVGIG (reference sequence). CDR3 length: 16 amino acids. These data come from a study of blood T cell repertoires in COVID-19. Clones were sequenced by immunoSEQ multiplex PCR, and TCRdb holds only the in-frame ones, with some missing. This sample has about 140,000 clones, with 60% to 80% found just once. The TCR comes from a woman between 50 and 59 years old who had recovered from COVID-19. Sequencing was done on a sample of PBMCs or T cells enriched from blood (not recorded which). The rearrangement uses TRBV30 and TRBJ2-1; 11 nucleotides align to TRBD2. The CDR3 DNA reads TGTGCCTGGAATTCCGGGACTAGCGGCGGACACAATGAGCAGTTCTTC. Translation gives CAWNSGTSGGHNEQFF.